The rows below give T cell receptor beta chains drawn from one sample of a study of cytomegalovirus exposure and HLA in healthy donors. Only in-frame clones appear in the TCRdb table, and some are missing; sequencing was by immunoSEQ multiplex PCR. The sample comprises hundreds of thousands of clones, approximately 90% of which are singletons, and roughly 1% rests with the top ten. Sequencing was performed on PBMCs. Every receptor here comes from a woman in her late teens or twenties in good health and CMV-seronegative. The CDR3 runs from the conserved cysteine through the conserved F or W. D genes are given only for firm matches. Clone size is stated in some rows and not others, as once, few, many or a class when expanded.

size,D,V,J,DNA,CDR3
NA,NA,TRBV28,TRBJ2-7,TGTGCCAGCAGCCCGCCCGGGGGAAGCTCCTACGAGCAGTACTTC,CASSPPGGSSYEQYF
NA,NA,TRBV7-2,TRBJ1-1,TGTGCCAGCGGGGGGGCCAGCCCATATCTGAACACTGAAGCTTTCTTT,CASGGASPYLNTEAFF
NA,NA,TRBV7-3,TRBJ2-7,TGTGCCAGCAGAGAATTCCGGGATTCCCCCAACGAGCAGTACTTC,CASREFRDSPNEQYF
once,NA,TRBV28,TRBJ2-7,TGTGCCAGCAGTAACCGTTTGACAGCAGAGCAGTACTTC,CASSNRLTAEQYF
NA,NA,TRBV5-1,TRBJ2-3,TGCGCCAGCAGCTTACGACAGACCTTGAGAGATACGCAGTATTTT,CASSLRQTLRDTQYF
few,NA,TRBV2,TRBJ2-7,TGTGCCAGCACCGTTAGCAGCCACGAGCAGTACTTC,CASTVSSHEQYF
NA,NA,TRBV5-4,TRBJ1-2,TGTGCCAGCAGCCAGGGTAGCAACTATGGCTACACCTTC,CASSQGSNYGYTF
NA,NA,TRBV4-1,TRBJ2-7,TGCGCCAGCAGCCAAGTAGGCCCGGGAAATTCGTACGAGCAGTACTTC,CASSQVGPGNSYEQYF
NA,NA,TRBV29-1,TRBJ1-1,TGCAGCGTTGGATGGCCACAGCAGAACACTGAAGCTTTCTTT,CSVGWPQQNTEAFF
NA,TRBD1,TRBV28,TRBJ2-1,TGTGCCAGCAGCCTCTACCGGGACAGGGTGATGAATGAGCAGTTCTTC,CASSLYRDRVMNEQFF